A selection of T cell receptor beta chains follows, all from one sample in a study of human T cells and chemical hapten exposure. TCRdb passed the RACE reads through MiXCR, listing each CDR3 protein once. The table lists 350,000 or so distinct CDR3 sequences, 5.5% to 8% of them singletons. This specimen was whole blood, taken in connection with sensitization to the hapten diphenylcyclopropenone (DPC). The receptors originated from a woman under 30 with alopecia areata. Some clones in this sample may be carry-over from other donors' samples. The CDR3 runs from the conserved cysteine through the conserved F or W. The order of the fields is V gene, clone size, J gene, D gene, CDR3 DNA, CDR3 protein. The D gene is left open where the match is weak. Some rows have no size entry. The others give once, few or many, or a class for an expanded clone.

TRBV5-6	-	TRBJ2-6	TRBD1	TGTGCCAGCAGCTTAAGGACAGGGGCTTCTGGGGCCAACGTCCTGACTTTC	CASSLRTGASGANVLTF
TRBV5-1	many	TRBJ2-5	-	TGTGCCAGCAGTTTCGAAGAGACCCAGTACTTC	CASSFEETQYF
TRBV7-2	many	TRBJ2-5	TRBD1	TGTGCCAGCAGCCCCCGATCGGACAGGTTCGAGAAGACCCAGTACTTC	CASSPRSDRFEKTQYF
TRBV28	few	TRBJ1-5	-	TGTGCCAGCAGTCCGGGGCCACGCAATCAGCCCCAGCATTTT	CASSPGPRNQPQHF
TRBV5-5	-	TRBJ2-5	TRBD1	TGTGCCAGCAGCTTCCGGGACAGACAAATTCAAGAGACCCAGTACTTC	CASSFRDRQIQETQYF
TRBV18	many	TRBJ2-3	-	TGTGCCAGCTCACCAGATAGGACAGATACGCAGTATTTT	CASSPDRTDTQYF
TRBV12-3/TRBV12-4	few	TRBJ2-1	TRBD2	TGTGCCAGCACCAGAGCGGGGAGCTCCTACAATGAGCAGTTCTTC	CASTRAGSSYNEQFF
TRBV6-6	few	TRBJ1-2	TRBD1	TGTGCCAGCAGTCCCGACAGGGAATACACCTTC	CASSPDREYTF
TRBV4-3	-	TRBJ1-1	-	TGCGCCAGCAGCCAAGACTCCCTCCATAACACTGAAGCTTTCTTT	CASSQDSLHNTEAFF
TRBV4-2	many	TRBJ2-3	TRBD2	TGTGCCAGCAGCCAAGTGGGCGGGGGGGTGAGCACAGATACGCAGTATTTT	CASSQVGGGVSTDTQYF
TRBV20-1	-	TRBJ1-4	-	TGCAGTGCTTATGGGATAGATCAAGATGGGGATGAAAAACTGTTTTTT	CSAYGIDQDGDEKLFF